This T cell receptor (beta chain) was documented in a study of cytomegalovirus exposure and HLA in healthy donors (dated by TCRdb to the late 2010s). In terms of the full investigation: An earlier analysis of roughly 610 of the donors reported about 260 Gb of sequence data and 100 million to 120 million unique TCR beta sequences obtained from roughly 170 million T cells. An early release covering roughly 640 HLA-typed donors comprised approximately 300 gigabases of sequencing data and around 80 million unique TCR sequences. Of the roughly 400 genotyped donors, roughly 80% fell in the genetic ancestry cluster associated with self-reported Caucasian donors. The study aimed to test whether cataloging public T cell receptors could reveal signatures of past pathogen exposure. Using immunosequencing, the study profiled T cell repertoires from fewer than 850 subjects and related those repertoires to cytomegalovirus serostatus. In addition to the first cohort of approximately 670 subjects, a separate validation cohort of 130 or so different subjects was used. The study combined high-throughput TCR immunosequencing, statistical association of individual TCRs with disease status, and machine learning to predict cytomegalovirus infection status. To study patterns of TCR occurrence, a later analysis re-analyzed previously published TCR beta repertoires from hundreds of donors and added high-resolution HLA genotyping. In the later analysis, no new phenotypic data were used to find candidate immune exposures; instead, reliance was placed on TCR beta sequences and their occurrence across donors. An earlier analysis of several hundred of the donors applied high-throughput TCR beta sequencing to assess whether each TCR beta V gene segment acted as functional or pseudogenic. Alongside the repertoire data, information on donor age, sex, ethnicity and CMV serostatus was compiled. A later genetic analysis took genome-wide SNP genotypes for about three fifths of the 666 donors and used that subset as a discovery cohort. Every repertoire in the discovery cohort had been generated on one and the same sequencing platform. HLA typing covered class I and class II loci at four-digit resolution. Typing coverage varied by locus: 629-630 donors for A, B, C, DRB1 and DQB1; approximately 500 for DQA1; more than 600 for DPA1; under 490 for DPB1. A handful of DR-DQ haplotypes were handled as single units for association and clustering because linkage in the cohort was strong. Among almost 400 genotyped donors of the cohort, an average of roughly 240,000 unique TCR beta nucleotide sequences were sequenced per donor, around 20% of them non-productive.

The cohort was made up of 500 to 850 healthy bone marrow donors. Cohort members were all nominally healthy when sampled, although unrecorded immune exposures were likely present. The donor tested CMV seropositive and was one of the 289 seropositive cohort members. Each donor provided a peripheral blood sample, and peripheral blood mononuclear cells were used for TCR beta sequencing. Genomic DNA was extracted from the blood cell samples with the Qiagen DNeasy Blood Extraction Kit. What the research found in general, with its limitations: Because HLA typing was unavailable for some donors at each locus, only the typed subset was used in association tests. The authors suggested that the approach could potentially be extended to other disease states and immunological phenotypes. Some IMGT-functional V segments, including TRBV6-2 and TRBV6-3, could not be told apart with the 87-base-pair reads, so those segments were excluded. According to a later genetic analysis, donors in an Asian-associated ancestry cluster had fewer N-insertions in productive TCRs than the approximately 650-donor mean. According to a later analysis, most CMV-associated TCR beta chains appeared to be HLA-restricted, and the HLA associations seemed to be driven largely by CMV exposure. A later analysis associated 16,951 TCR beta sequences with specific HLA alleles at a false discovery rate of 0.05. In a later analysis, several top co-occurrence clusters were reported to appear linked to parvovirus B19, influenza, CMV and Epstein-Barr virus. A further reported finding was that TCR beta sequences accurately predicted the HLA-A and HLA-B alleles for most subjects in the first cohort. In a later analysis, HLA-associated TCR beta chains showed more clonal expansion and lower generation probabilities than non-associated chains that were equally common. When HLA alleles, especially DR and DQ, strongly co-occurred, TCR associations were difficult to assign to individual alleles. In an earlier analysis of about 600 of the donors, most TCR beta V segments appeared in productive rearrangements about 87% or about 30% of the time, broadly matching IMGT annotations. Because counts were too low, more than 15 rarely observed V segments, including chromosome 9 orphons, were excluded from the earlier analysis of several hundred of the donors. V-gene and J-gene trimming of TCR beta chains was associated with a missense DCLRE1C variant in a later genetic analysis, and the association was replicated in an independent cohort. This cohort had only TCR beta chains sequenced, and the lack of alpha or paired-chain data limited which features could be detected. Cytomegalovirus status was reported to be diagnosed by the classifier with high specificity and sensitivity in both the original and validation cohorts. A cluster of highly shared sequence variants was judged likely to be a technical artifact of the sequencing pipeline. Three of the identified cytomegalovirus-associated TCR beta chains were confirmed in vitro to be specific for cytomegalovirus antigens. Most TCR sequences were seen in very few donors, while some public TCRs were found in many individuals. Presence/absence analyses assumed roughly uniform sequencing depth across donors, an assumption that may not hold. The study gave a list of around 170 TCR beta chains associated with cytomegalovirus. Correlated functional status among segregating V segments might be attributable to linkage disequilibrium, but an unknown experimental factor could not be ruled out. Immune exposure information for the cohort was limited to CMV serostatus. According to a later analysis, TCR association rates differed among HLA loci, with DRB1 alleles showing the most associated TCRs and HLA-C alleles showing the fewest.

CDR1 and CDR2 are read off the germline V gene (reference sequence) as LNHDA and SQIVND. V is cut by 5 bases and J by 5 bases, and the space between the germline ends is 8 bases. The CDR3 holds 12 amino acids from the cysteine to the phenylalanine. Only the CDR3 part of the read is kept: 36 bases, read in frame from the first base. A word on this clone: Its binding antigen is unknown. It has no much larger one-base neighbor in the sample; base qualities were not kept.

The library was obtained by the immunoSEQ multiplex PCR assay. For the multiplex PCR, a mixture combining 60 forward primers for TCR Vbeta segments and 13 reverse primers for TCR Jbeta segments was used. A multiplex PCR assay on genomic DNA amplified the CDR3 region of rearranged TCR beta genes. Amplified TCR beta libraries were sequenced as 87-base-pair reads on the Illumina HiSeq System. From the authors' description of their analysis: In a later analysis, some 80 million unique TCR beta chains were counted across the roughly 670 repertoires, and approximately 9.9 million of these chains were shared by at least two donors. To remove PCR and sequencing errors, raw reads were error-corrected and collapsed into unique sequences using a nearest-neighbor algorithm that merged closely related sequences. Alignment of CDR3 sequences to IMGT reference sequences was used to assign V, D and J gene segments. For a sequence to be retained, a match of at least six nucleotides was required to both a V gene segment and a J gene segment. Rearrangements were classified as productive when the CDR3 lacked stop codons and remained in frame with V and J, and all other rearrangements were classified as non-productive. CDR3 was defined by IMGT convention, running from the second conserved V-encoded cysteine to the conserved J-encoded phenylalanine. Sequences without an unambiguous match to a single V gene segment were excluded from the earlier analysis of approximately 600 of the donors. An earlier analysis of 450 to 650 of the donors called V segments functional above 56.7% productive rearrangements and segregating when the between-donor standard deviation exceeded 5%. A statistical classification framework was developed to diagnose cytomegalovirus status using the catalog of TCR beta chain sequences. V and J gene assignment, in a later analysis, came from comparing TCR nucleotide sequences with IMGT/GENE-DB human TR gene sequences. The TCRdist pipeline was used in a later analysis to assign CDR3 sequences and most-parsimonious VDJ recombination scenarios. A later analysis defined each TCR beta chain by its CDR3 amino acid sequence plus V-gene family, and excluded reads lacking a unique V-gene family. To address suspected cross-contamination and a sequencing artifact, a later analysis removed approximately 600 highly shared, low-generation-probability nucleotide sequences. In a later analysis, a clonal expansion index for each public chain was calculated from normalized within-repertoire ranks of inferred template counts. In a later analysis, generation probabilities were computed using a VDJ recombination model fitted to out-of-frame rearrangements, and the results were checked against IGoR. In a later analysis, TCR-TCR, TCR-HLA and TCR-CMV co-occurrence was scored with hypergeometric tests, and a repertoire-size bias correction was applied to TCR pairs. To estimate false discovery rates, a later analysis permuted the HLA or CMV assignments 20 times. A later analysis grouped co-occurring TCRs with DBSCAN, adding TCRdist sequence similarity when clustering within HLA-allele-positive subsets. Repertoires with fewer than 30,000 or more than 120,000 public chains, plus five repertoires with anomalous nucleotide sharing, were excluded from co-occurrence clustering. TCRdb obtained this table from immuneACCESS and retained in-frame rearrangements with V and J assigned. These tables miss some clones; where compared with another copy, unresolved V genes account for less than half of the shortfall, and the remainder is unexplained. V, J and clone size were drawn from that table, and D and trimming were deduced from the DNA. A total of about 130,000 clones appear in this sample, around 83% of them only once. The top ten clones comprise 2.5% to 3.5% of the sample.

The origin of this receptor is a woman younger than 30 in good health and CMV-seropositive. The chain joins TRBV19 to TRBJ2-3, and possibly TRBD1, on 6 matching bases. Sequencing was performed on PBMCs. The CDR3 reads CASSPGVDTQYF. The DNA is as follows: TGTGCCAGTAGTCCAGGGGTAGATACGCAGTATTTT.